Shown below are 5 T cell receptor beta chains from a single sample sequenced in a study of blood T cell repertoires in COVID-19. Some clones are missing from TCRdb's copy, which holds only in-frame ones; the method was immunoSEQ multiplex PCR. The sample records more than 95,000 clones, about four fifths being singletons. Source material: peripheral blood. The receptors derive from a man in his 60s with acute or convalescent COVID-19.

The genes are TRBV19 and TRBJ1-1; D is perhaps TRBD1 (6 bases). CDR1 LNHDA and CDR2 SQIVND come from the germline V gene (reference sequence). CDR3 length: 14 residues. V was trimmed by 5 bases and J by 7 bases, leaving 17 bases between them. CDR3 nucleotide sequence: TGTGCCAGTAGTCTCCGGGGGGCTACTAATGAAGCTTTCTTT. Translating gives CASSLRGATNEAFF.

Comments on this clone: The same CDR3 can be traced to other DNA sequences in this sample. The chain employs TRBV9 and TRBJ2-5; TRBD1 agrees at 7 bases. The junction had 5 bases not matched to a gene; V was cut back by 1 base and J by 5 bases. CDR1 SGDLS and CDR2 YYNGEE come from the germline V gene. The CDR3 contains 14 residues. CDR3 in amino acids: CASSVSGGGETQYF. For the CDR3, the DNA is TGTGCCAGCAGCGTATCAGGGGGTGGGGAGACCCAGTACTTC. The full variable domain, rest sourced from reference TRBV9 and TRBJ2-5, is DSGVTQTPKHLITATGQRVTLRCSPRSGDLSVYWYQQSLDQGLQFLIQYYNGEERAKGNILERFSAQQFPDLHSELNLSSLELGDSALYFCASSVSGGGETQYFGPGTRLLVL.

The chain joins TRBV5-1 to TRBJ2-5; TRBD1 might be the D (5 bases). CDR1 SGHRS and CDR2 YFSETQ come from the germline V gene. The length of the CDR3 is 15 residues. V lost 0 bases to trimming and J lost 2 bases, with 11 bases between them. The CDR3 sequence is CASSLGRTGQETQYF. For the CDR3, the DNA is TGCGCCAGCAGCTTGGGCAGAACAGGACAAGAGACCCAGTACTTC.

The genes are TRBV9 and TRBJ2-2; 8 positions match TRBD2. Germline V CDR1 and CDR2: SGDLS, YYNGEE. This CDR3 has 16 residues. V dropped 0 bases and J dropped 8; count of bases not matched to a gene: 9. The CDR3 sequence: CASSVGAGGPQGELFF. The CDR3 DNA follows: TGTGCCAGCAGCGTAGGGGCGGGGGGCCCTCAAGGGGAGCTGTTTTTT. Using reference TRBV9 and TRBJ2-2 for the parts outside the CDR3, the full variable domain is DSGVTQTPKHLITATGQRVTLRCSPRSGDLSVYWYQQSLDQGLQFLIQYYNGEERAKGNILERFSAQQFPDLHSELNLSSLELGDSALYFCASSVGAGGPQGELFFGEGSRLTVL.

With respect to this clone: This sample also contains other DNA sequences that code for the same CDR3. V usage is TRBV7-3 and J usage is TRBJ2-5; 11 nucleotides match TRBD2. The CDR3 consists of 15 residues. V shed 2 bases and J 5 bases; nucleotides not matched to a gene: 4. CDR1 and CDR2 from the germline V gene are SGHTA and FQGTGA. CDR3 sequence (DNA): TGTGCCAGCAGCTTACCGACTAGCGGGGTGGAGACCCAGTACTTC. Encoded protein: CASSLPTSGVETQYF. Full variable domain (outside the CDR3, taken from reference TRBV7-3 and TRBJ2-5): GAGVSQTPSNKVTEKGKYVELRCDPISGHTALYWYRQSLGQGPEFLIYFQGTGAADDSGLPNDRFFAVRPEGSVSTLKIQRTERGDSAVYLCASSLPTSGVETQYFGPGTRLLVL.